What follows describes a single TCR beta chain. Its antigen is not known. The sample is drawn from a study of identical twins. The study's findings and limits: There was more out-of-frame TCR alpha sharing in monozygotic twins than models estimated. A lower insertion count was a feature of abundant cord blood beta clonotypes, with no such feature in memory repertoires.

Using its own MiXCR run on the 5' RACE reads, TCRdb lists one record per CDR3 protein. The sample has about 1.7 million distinct CDR3 sequences, around 33% seen once. CDR3 length: 14 residues. CDR1 and CDR2 (germline): SGHNT, YYREEE (reference sequence). Between the trimmed V and J ends, which lost 4 bases and 7 bases, there was a span of 15 bases. The origin of this receptor is a newborn girl in good health. What was sequenced was cord blood. This chain connects TRBV5-4 to TRBJ2-1, with D possibly matching TRBD1 (6 bases). The CDR3 loop reads CASSSSKQGNEQFF. The CDR3 DNA follows: TGTGCCAGCAGCAGCTCAAAACAGGGAAATGAGCAGTTCTTC.